This TCR beta chain was retrieved from a study of blood T cell repertoires in COVID-19 (dated by TCRdb to 2020 to 2021). Regarding the complete study: Samples covering the acute and convalescent phases of COVID-19 were provided by collaborators in the United States, Italy and Spain. Where available, HLA class I and class II types were obtained from metadata supplied by the sample provider rather than from assay-based typing. A freely available public database, intended as a resource for researchers studying the immune response to SARS-CoV-2, is where the repertoires were released. The prospective study material was composed of cDNA or gDNA derived from T cells, B-cell-depleted T cells, or PBMCs. Samples came from the ongoing ImmuneRACE study (first 160 participants) plus 1,254 subjects from 6 global collaborators. A de-identified subject ID, COVID-19 status, age in years and sex were almost always included in the sample metadata. Deeply sampled blood TCRbeta repertoires from subjects exposed to, actively infected with, or recovered from COVID-19 were included in the dataset.

TCRbeta CDR3 regions were amplified from genomic DNA by means of the immunoSEQ Assay, a bias-controlled multiplex PCR. In the paper's pipeline: The number of nucleated cells in each sample was estimated from the amplification of reference gene primers within the assay. To quantify the absolute abundance of each unique TCRbeta CDR3 rearrangement, sequence reads were collapsed and filtered. For each sample, productive Simpson clonality was calculated as the square root of Simpson's diversity index over productive rearrangements. TCRdb limited this immuneACCESS table to in-frame rearrangements with V and J called. A share of clones is missing; checked studies link under half to unresolved V genes, and the rest is unexplained. V, J and clone size reflect that table, while D and trimming were determined from the DNA. The sample has about 110,000 clones on record, 85% of them singletons. About 3.8% of the sample comes from the top ten.

Findings and caveats that apply to the study as a whole: The amount of clinical and demographic metadata varied by source and participant and was provided uncurated.

The collaborating institutions used their own protocols to collect whole blood in K2EDTA tubes. Collaborator samples were shipped for TCRbeta analysis as frozen whole blood, isolated PBMCs, or DNA extracted from either sample type. The germline V end is reduced by 0 bases and the J end by 3 bases; junction bases left unmatched: 3. From the germline V gene, CDR1 is SGDLS and CDR2 is YYNGEE. Including the terminal cysteine and phenylalanine, the CDR3 comprises 15 residues. The read is trimmed to its CDR3 DNA, 45 bases read in frame from base 1. A word on this clone: Its antigen remains unidentified. No clone much larger than this one lies a single base away; base qualities are absent.

The chain links TRBV9 with TRBJ2-1; TRBD2 lines up with 7 middle nucleotides. Material for sequencing was peripheral blood. The sequence was obtained from a man aged 45-65 years with acute or convalescent COVID-19. The DNA is TGTGCCAGCAGCGTAGAGGCTAGCGGCTACAATGAGCAGTTCTTC. This sequence encodes CASSVEASGYNEQFF.